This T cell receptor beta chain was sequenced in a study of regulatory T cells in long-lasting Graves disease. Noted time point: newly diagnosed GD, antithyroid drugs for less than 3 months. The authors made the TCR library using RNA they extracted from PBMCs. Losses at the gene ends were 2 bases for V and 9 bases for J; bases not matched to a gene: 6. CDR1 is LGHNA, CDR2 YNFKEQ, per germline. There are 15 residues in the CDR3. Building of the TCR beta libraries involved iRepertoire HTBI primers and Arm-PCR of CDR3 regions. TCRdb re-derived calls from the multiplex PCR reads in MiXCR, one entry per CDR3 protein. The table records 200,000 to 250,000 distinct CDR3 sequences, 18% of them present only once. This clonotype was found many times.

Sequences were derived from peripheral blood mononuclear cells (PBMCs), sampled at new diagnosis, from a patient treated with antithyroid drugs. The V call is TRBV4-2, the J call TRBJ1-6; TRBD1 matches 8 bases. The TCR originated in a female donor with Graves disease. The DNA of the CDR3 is TGTGCCAGCAGCCAATCGGGGACAGGCTTTTCACCCCTCCACTTT. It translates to CASSQSGTGFSPLHF.